This section outlines one T cell receptor beta chain sequence together with its context. Assay used: immunoSEQ multiplex PCR; TCRdb lists only in-frame clones, some missing. The repertoire holds around 170,000 clones, with 75% to 95% as singletons. The source of the sample is a study of T cell responses to AZD1222 COVID-19 vaccine. Germline CDR1 and CDR2: MGHRA and YSYEKL. The CDR3 is made up of 16 amino acids. V was pared by 4 bases and J by 6 bases, with 6 bases of the junction left unmatched. The clonotype was recovered from an adult in good health. V is TRBV4-1 and J is TRBJ2-1; 13 bases match TRBD2. Source: peripheral blood, taken on day 0 of AZD1222 vaccination. CDR3 loop: CASSRLGLAGVNEQFF. CDR3 DNA: TGCGCCAGCAGCCGATTAGGACTAGCGGGGGTCAATGAGCAGTTCTTC.